The 7 T cell receptor beta chains listed next were all sequenced from one sample in a study of response to subunit inactivated influenza vaccine. MiXCR, applied by TCRdb to the RT-PCR reads, yields one record per CDR3 protein. The data contain around 570,000 distinct CDR3 sequences, around 11% of them seen just once; the ten biggest clones take up 8% to 13%. Separately, the same data were catalogued under a study of T cells expressing NK-cell markers. That source reports: Scientists made TCR beta cDNA using 5'RACE template switching with UMIs.

Sequencing was performed on PBMCs from blood, taken on the day of vaccination. Source of these receptors: a man aged 50 or older who received an inactivated influenza vaccine.

This clonotype was counted many times. The chain links TRBV6-1 to TRBJ2-7, with 11 bases lining up with TRBD2. Trimming cost V 9 bases and J 6 bases; bases outside gene matches: 13. The CDR3 is made up of 15 amino acids. Germline V gene lookup returns CDR1 MNHNS and CDR2 SASEGT. The CDR3, as DNA: TGTGCCAGTGGGGTGGCGACTAGCGGGACAGGCGAGCAGTACTTC. It is translated as CASGVATSGTGEQYF.

Ten or more counts support this clonotype. The rearrangement uses TRBV6-2 or TRBV6-3 and TRBJ2-1, with TRBD2 matching 8 bases. Germline CDR1 reads MNHEY; CDR2 reads SVGEGT. This CDR3 has 16 amino acids. V lost 2 bases, J lost 5 bases, and 8 bases stayed unmatched. Written as DNA, the CDR3 is TGTGCCAGCAGTTACCTTAGCGGGACCCGGGACAATGAGCAGTTCTTC. Translated, it gives CASSYLSGTRDNEQFF.

J is TRBJ2-7 and V is TRBV20-1; D gene ambiguous. Germline V CDR1 and CDR2: DFQATT, SNEGSKA (reference sequence). The CDR3 spans 14 residues. Trimming cost V 4 bases and J 2 bases, with 15 bases left between them. Here the CDR3 reads CSATRTGFTYEQYF. The CDR3 bases are TGCAGTGCTACGAGGACCGGGTTTACCTACGAGCAGTACTTC.

This clonotype was counted at least ten times. J is TRBJ2-1 and V is TRBV20-1; D is unclear. V gave up 3 bases and J gave up 2 bases, with 8 bases separating them. Germline-derived CDR1 and CDR2 are DFQATT and SNEGSKA (reference sequence). The CDR3 has 13 residues. The CDR3 DNA sequence: TGCAGTGCTAGGGACGATCCCTACAATGAGCAGTTCTTC. Amino acids: CSARDDPYNEQFF.

This clonotype has only a few counts. CDR3 DNA: TGTGCCAGCAGCTTGTCCAAGGAGACCCAGTACTTC. This translates into CASSLSKETQYF. The chain uses TRBV11-2 and TRBJ2-5; D gene uncertain. Germline V gene sequence: CDR1 SGHAT, CDR2 FQNNGV. This CDR3 has 12 amino acids. Trimming took off 3 bases at V and 5 bases at J, with 7 bases between the two ends. Full variable domain (remainder filled in from reference TRBV11-2 and TRBJ2-5): EAGVAQSPRYKIIEKRQSVAFWCNPISGHATLYWYQQILGQGPKLLIQFQNNGVVDDSQLPKDRFSAERLKGVDSTLKIQPAKLEDSAVYLCASSLSKETQYFGPGTRLLVL.

The chain is built from TRBV12-3 or TRBV12-4 and TRBJ2-5; D remains ambiguous. The germline V and J ends were trimmed by 3 bases and 5 bases, with 10 bases remaining between them. The CDR3 is 13 amino acids. This CDR3 reads CASSFISGETQYF. The CDR3 DNA reads as TGTGCCAGCAGTTTCATTTCTGGGGAGACCCAGTACTTC.

V is TRBV7-8 and J is TRBJ1-4, with D hard to call. Germline loops: CDR1 SGHVS, CDR2 FQNEAQ. V was cut by 2 bases and J by 8 bases, with 3 bases left in between. The CDR3 spans 11 residues. This CDR3 is CASSLKEKLFF. The CDR3 DNA sequence: TGTGCCAGCAGCTTAAAGGAAAAACTGTTTTTT.